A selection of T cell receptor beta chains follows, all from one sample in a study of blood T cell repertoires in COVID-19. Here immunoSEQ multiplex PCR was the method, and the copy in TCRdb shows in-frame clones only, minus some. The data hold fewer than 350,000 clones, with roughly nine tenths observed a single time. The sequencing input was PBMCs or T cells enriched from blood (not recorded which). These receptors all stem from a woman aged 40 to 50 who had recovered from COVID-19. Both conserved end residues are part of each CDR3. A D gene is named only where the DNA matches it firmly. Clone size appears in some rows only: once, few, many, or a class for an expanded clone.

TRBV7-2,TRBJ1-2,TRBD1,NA,TGTGCCAGCAGCTGGGGGACAGGATATGGCTACACCTTC,CASSWGTGYGYTF
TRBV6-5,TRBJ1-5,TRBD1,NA,TGTGCCAGCAGTTACACCACCGGGACAGATCAGCCCCAGCATTTT,CASSYTTGTDQPQHF
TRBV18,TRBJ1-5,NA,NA,TGTGCCAGCTCAAAGGGGAATGGAAGGAATCAGCCCCAGCATTTT,CASSKGNGRNQPQHF
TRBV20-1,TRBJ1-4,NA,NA,TGCAGTGCTAGTCTCAGGGGAGAGATTGTAGGGGAAAAACTGTTTTTT,CSASLRGEIVGEKLFF
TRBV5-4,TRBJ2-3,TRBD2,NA,TGTGCCAGCAGCTTCGCTAGCGGTGGTGTGGATACGCAGTATTTT,CASSFASGGVDTQYF
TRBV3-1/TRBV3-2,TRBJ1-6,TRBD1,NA,TGTGCCAGCAGCCCTCGGACAGGGGGCTCCTATAATTCACCCCTCCACTTT,CASSPRTGGSYNSPLHF
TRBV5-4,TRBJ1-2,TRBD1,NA,TGTGCCAGCAGCTCGGGGGTAGGGGGCAATGGCTACACCTTC,CASSSGVGGNGYTF
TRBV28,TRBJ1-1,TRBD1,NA,TGTGCCAGCAGTTTAAGGGGGCCCACTGAAGCTTTCTTT,CASSLRGPTEAFF
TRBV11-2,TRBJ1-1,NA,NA,TGTGCCAGCAGCTTGAGGCCCCACACTGAAGCTTTCTTT,CASSLRPHTEAFF
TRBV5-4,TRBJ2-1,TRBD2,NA,TGTGCCAGCAGCCCGACTAGCGGAACCTACAATGAGCAGTTCTTC,CASSPTSGTYNEQFF
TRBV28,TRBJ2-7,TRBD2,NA,TGTGCCAGCAGTAGGGAGAAACTAGCGGGGACCTCCTACGAGCAGTACTTC,CASSREKLAGTSYEQYF
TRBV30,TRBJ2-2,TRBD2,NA,TGTGCCTGGGCTCACGCGACTAGCGGGGTCGGGGAGCTGTTTTTT,CAWAHATSGVGELFF
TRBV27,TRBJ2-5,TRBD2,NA,TGTGCCAGCAGTCCACCCGGTTTGGCGGGAGTTCGGGAGACCCAGTACTTC,CASSPPGLAGVRETQYF
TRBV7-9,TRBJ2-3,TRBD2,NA,TGTGCCAGCAGCTTCGGACGGGAGGGCCCCGGTCGCACAGATACGCAGTATTTT,CASSFGREGPGRTDTQYF
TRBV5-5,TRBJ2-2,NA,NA,TGTGCCAGCAGCTTGGAGCACACCGGGGAGCTGTTTTTT,CASSLEHTGELFF
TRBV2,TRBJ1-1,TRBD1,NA,TGTGCCAGCAGTTGGGACAGGGGGCGGGGTGGCACTGAAGCTTTCTTT,CASSWDRGRGGTEAFF
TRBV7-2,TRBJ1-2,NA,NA,TGTGCCAGCAGCTTGGGGGGTTTCAACTATGGCTACACCTTC,CASSLGGFNYGYTF
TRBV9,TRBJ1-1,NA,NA,TGTGCCAGCAGCGGCGGGGAGGCAGGGACTGAAGCTTTCTTT,CASSGGEAGTEAFF
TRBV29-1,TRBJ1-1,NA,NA,TGCAGCGTGAGAACTCTGACAGGGAACACTGAAGCTTTCTTT,CSVRTLTGNTEAFF
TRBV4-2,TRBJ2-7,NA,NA,TGTGCCAGCAGCCAAGATAGGCAGGGGTCCTACGAGCAGTACTTC,CASSQDRQGSYEQYF
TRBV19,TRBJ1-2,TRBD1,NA,TGTGCCAGTAGTATTTTGGTCGGGGACAGTAACTATGGCTACACCTTC,CASSILVGDSNYGYTF
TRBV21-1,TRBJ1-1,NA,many,TGTGCCAGCAGCAAATGTAGGGACTGGATGAACACTGAAGCTTTCTTT,CASSKCRDWMNTEAFF
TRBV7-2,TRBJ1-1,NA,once,TGTGCCAGCAGCTTGGACTGGATAAACACTGAAGCTTTCTTT,CASSLDWINTEAFF
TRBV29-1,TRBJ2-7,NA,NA,TGCAGCGTTGAAGGGGGAGAAGGAATCTACGAGCAGTACTTC,CSVEGGEGIYEQYF
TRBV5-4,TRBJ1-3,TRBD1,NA,TGTGCCAGCAGCTTGATCGGGACAGGGTTGCCCTCTGGAAACACCATATATTTT,CASSLIGTGLPSGNTIYF
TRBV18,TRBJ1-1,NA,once,TGTGCCAGCTCTATCGAACAGGGCGCTGAAGCTTTCTTT,CASSIEQGAEAFF
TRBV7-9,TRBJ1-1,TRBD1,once,TGTGCCAGCAGCTTAGGACAGGGAGTCACTGAAGCTTTCTTT,CASSLGQGVTEAFF
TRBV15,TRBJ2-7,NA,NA,TGTGCCACCGCTCTGGACCCAACCGGGGGCGAGCAGTACTTC,CATALDPTGGEQYF
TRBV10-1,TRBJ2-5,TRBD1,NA,TGCGCCAGCAGTGAGGGGACAGCCGGACAAGAGACCCAGTACTTC,CASSEGTAGQETQYF
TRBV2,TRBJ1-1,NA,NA,TGTGCCAGCAGTGAACTAGGTCTGGGCACTGAAGCTTTCTTT,CASSELGLGTEAFF
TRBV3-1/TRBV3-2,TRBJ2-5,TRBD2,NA,TGTGCCAGCAGCCAAGTGCCTAGCGGGAGTCGGGGGAAGACCCAGTACTTC,CASSQVPSGSRGKTQYF
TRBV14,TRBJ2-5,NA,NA,TGTGCCAGCAGCCAAGGACCGACAGTACAAGAGACCCAGTACTTC,CASSQGPTVQETQYF
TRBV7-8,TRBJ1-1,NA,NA,TGTGCCAGCAGCGTGACAGCGAACACTGAAGCTTTCTTT,CASSVTANTEAFF
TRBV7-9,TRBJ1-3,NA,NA,TGTGCCAGCAGCTTAGATTTCAAGAGCTCTGGAAACACCATATATTTT,CASSLDFKSSGNTIYF
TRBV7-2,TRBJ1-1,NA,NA,TGTGCCAGCAGCTTAGCGACAGTCGGGAGGTCCACTGAAGCTTTCTTT,CASSLATVGRSTEAFF
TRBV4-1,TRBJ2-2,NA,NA,TGCGCCAGCAGCCAAGCGGCTAGCGACCCCGGGGAGCTGTTTTTT,CASSQAASDPGELFF
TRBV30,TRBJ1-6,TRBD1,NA,TGTGCCTGGAGAGGCCAGGGGGGATCACCCCTCCACTTT,CAWRGQGGSPLHF
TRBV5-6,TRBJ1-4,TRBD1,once,TGTGCCAGCAGCCTCGACAGGGGAGTTTTACACGAAAAACTGTTTTTT,CASSLDRGVLHEKLFF
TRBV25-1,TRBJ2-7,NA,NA,TGTGCCAGCCGAAGACAGAGCTCCTACGAGCAGTACTTC,CASRRQSSYEQYF
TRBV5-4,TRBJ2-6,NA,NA,TGTGCCAGCAACGCACAGAGCTCTGGGGCCAACGTCCTGACTTTC,CASNAQSSGANVLTF
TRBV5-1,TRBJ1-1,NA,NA,TGCGCCAGCAGCTTGGGGGCAGGGCCGAACACTGAAGCTTTCTTT,CASSLGAGPNTEAFF
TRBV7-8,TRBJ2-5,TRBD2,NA,TGTGCCAGCAGCTTTTTTGGGACTAGCGCCTCCGGGACCCAGTACTTC,CASSFFGTSASGTQYF
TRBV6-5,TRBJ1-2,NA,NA,TGTGCCAGCACCCCAGGGGTTGGCTACACCTTC,CASTPGVGYTF
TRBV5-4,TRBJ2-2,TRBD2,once,TGTGCCAGCAGCGCAAGGCTAGCGGGAGGCACCGGGGAGCTGTTTTTT,CASSARLAGGTGELFF
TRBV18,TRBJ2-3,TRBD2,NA,TGTGCCAGCTCACCGGCCCAGGTAGCGGGAGGCACAGATACGCAGTATTTT,CASSPAQVAGGTDTQYF
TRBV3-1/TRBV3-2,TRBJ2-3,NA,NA,TGTGCCAGCAGTTTCCAGGGGAGCGGGGCAGATACGCAGTATTTT,CASSFQGSGADTQYF
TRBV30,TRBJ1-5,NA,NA,TGTGCCTGGAGCGGGAGGGAAAATCAGCCCCAGCATTTT,CAWSGRENQPQHF
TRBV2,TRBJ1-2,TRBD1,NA,TGTGCCAGCACCCCCGACAGGGTAAACTCGTATGGCTACACCTTC,CASTPDRVNSYGYTF
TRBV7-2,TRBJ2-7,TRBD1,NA,TGTGCCAGCAGCTTCACCGGGACAGAATCCTACGAGCAGTACTTC,CASSFTGTESYEQYF
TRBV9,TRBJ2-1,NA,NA,TGTGCCAGCAGCGTATTTCCCCGGGGAGCAAGGGACACTGAGCAGTTCTTC,CASSVFPRGARDTEQFF
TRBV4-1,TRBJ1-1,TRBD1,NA,TGCGCCAGCAGCCAAGATCAGGGACAGCTAACGAACACTGAAGCTTTCTTT,CASSQDQGQLTNTEAFF
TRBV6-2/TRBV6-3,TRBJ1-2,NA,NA,TGTGCCAGCAGTTACTCGCGAGGCTACACCTTC,CASSYSRGYTF
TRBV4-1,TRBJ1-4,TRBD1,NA,TGCGCCAGCAGCCTCAACCCGAAAGACAGGGAGGTTGCAAAACTGTTTTTT,CASSLNPKDREVAKLFF
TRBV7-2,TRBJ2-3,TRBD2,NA,TGTGCCAGCAGCTCGGGACTAGCGGGCCCCACAGATACGCAGTATTTT,CASSSGLAGPTDTQYF
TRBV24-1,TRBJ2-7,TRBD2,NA,TGTGCCACCAGTAAGGCGGGGGGGACCTACGAGCAGTACTTC,CATSKAGGTYEQYF
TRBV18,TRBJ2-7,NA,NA,TGTGCCAGCTCACCACTTACGGCCGGATATCGTACTAATGCCGAGCAGTACTTC,CASSPLTAGYRTNAEQYF
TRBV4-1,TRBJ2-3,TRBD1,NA,TGCGCCAGCAGCCAGAGCCCGAAGGGGCGGGGACAGGGGAGAGCAGATACGCAGTATTTT,CASSQSPKGRGQGRADTQYF
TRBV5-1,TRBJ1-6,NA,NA,TGCGCCAGCAGCTTGGGGCGGGCCATAGGTTCACCCCTCCACTTT,CASSLGRAIGSPLHF
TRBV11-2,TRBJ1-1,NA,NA,TGTGCCAGCAGCTTATATGGAGGGAACACTGAAGCTTTCTTT,CASSLYGGNTEAFF